The 30 T cell receptor beta chains below come from one sample, sequenced in a study of shared T cell receptors in the human thymus. This table comes from immunoSEQ multiplex PCR, and its TCRdb copy is limited to in-frame clones, with some not included. This sample has 450,000 to 650,000 clones, with 75% to 85% found just once. These data also featured in a second study, about human thymus T cells.

Sequences were obtained from thymocytes. The origin of the receptors is a boy under two years old with a congenital heart defect.

The table lists this clone with a count of one. The genes are TRBV27 and TRBJ2-1, with D possibly matching TRBD1 (5 bases). The CDR3 consists of 15 residues. Deletions cut 1 base from V and 8 bases from J, with 15 bases between. Germline V gives CDR1 MNHEY, CDR2 SMNVEV (reference sequence). This CDR3 is CASSLFAGMGDEQFF. CDR3 DNA: TGTGCCAGCAGTTTATTTGCAGGGATGGGCGATGAGCAGTTCTTC.

The chain has TRBV5-1 and TRBJ1-4; weak D call: TRBD1 (6 bases). Trimming pared 5 bases from V and 3 bases from J, leaving 11 bases between. Germline CDR1 reads SGHRS; CDR2 reads YFSETQ. The CDR3 has 14 amino acids. This CDR3 reads CASRRQVANEKLFF. The CDR3 nucleotides are TGCGCCAGCAGGAGACAGGTAGCTAATGAAAAACTGTTTTTT. The entire variable domain, with the rest obtained from reference TRBV5-1 and TRBJ1-4, is as follows: KAGVTQTPRYLIKTRGQQVTLSCSPISGHRSVSWYQQTPGQGLQFLFEYFSETQRNKGNFPGRFSGRQFSNSRSEMNVSTLELGDSALYLCASRRQVANEKLFFGSGTQLSVL.

With regard to this clone: Other DNA sequences in the same sample also yield this CDR3. V is TRBV28 and J is TRBJ1-1; D not resolved. V was trimmed by 2 bases and J by 1 base, leaving 8 bases between them. CDR3 size: 14 residues. Germline CDR1 is MDHEN and CDR2 is SYDVKM. CDR3 amino acids: CASSLPTPNTEAFF. DNA of the CDR3: TGTGCCAGCAGTTTACCGACACCGAACACTGAAGCTTTCTTT. Full variable domain (remainder filled in from reference TRBV28 and TRBJ1-1): DVKVTQSSRYLVKRTGEKVFLECVQDMDHENMFWYRQDPGLGLRLIYFSYDVKMKEKGDIPEGYSVSREKKERFSLILESASTNQTSMYLCASSLPTPNTEAFFGQGTRLTVV.

The V and J genes are TRBV28 and TRBJ1-1; D possibly corresponds to TRBD1 (5 bases). CDR1 is MDHEN and CDR2 is SYDVKM in the germline V gene. This CDR3 is built from 18 residues. Trimming left V 8 bases short and J 3 bases short, with 28 bases between. Written as DNA, the CDR3 is TGTGCCAGCTCCAGTTGGCAGCCCCACATTCCGGGGGACACTGAAGCTTTCTTT. The encoded protein is CASSSWQPHIPGDTEAFF.

This chain connects TRBV5-1 to TRBJ2-2, with a tentative D call TRBD2 (6 bases). V lost 4 bases to trimming and J lost 5 bases, with 15 bases between them. Germline V gives CDR1 SGHRS, CDR2 YFSETQ. The CDR3 has 15 residues. CDR3 loop: CASSAGRITTGELFF. CDR3 nucleotide sequence: TGCGCCAGCAGCGCGGGACGGATTACGACCGGGGAGCTGTTTTTT.

The chain is built from TRBV9 and TRBJ1-3; 7 bases are shared with TRBD1. Germline values: CDR1 SGDLS, CDR2 YYNGEE. This CDR3 region has 17 residues. V shed 3 bases and J 3 bases; nucleotides not matched to a gene: 12. Here the CDR3 reads CASSEGTGTDFGNTIYF. The CDR3, as DNA: TGTGCCAGCAGCGAGGGGACTGGGACAGACTTTGGAAACACCATATATTTT.

The rearrangement links TRBV28 to TRBJ2-7, with TRBD1 matching over 7 bases. V lost 8 bases to trimming and J lost 0 bases; unmatched junction nucleotides: 10. The germline V gene encodes CDR1 MDHEN and CDR2 SYDVKM. The CDR3 runs 15 residues. CDR3 nucleotide sequence: TGTGCCAGCGCTTCGTTCAGGGGGAGCTCCTACGAGCAGTACTTC. Residues: CASASFRGSSYEQYF.

The rearrangement joins TRBV5-1 to TRBJ2-5; 7 bases agree with TRBD1. The CDR3 has 14 amino acids. Germline-derived CDR1 and CDR2 are SGHRS and YFSETQ. V lost 4 bases, J lost 5 bases, and 8 bases stayed unmatched. The chain's CDR3 is CASSRRQGRETQYF. The CDR3, as DNA: TGCGCCAGCAGCCGCAGACAGGGCCGGGAGACCCAGTACTTC.

This chain joins TRBV11-3 and TRBJ2-5, with D perhaps matching TRBD2 (6 bases). Germline V CDR1 and CDR2: SGHNT, YENEEA. The CDR3 is made up of 15 amino acids. Trimming took off 5 bases at V and 5 bases at J, with 18 bases between the two ends. CDR3 coding DNA: TGTGCCAGCAGCGTCGGCCGCGGTCGGGGGGAGACCCAGTACTTC. Its translation is CASSVGRGRGETQYF.

The chain recombines TRBV14 with TRBJ1-5; tentative D call: TRBD1 (5 bases). The germline CDR1 and CDR2 sequences are SGHDN and FVKESK. Trimming left V 1 base short and J 6 bases short, with 10 bases between. The CDR3 runs to 14 residues. CDR3 bases: TGTGCCAGCAGCCAAGTGGGGCCGGGTCAGCCCCAGCATTTT. This sequence encodes CASSQVGPGQPQHF.

The chain joins TRBV12-5 to TRBJ2-1; D may be TRBD1 (6 bases). Trimming removed 6 bases at V and 4 bases at J, with 16 bases between. Germline V gene lookup returns CDR1 LGHNT and CDR2 FRNRAP. This CDR3 has 15 amino acids. CDR3 residues: CASGHRVPSYNEQFF. CDR3 coding DNA: TGTGCTAGTGGCCACAGGGTACCATCTTACAATGAGCAGTTCTTC.

The rearrangement joins TRBV15 to TRBJ2-5, with TRBD2 matching over 7 bases. The CDR3 covers 16 residues. Germline V gene lookup returns CDR1 LNHNV and CDR2 YYDKDF (reference sequence). V was clipped by 4 bases and J by 3 bases; unmatched bases: 11. In DNA form, the CDR3 reads TGTGCCACCAGCAACACAAGAGGGAGCGGGGAAGAGACCCAGTACTTC. Translating gives CATSNTRGSGEETQYF.

There are a few counts of this clone. This chain joins TRBV4-3 and TRBJ2-1; D perhaps matches TRBD2 (5 bases). V lost 0 bases to trimming and J lost 4 bases, with 7 bases between them. The V gene's germline CDR1 is LGHNA and CDR2 YSLEER. The CDR3 totals 14 residues. Here the CDR3 reads CASSQDLAYNEQFF. The CDR3 region has the DNA TGCGCCAGCAGCCAAGATTTAGCGTACAATGAGCAGTTCTTC.

The V call is TRBV12-2, the J call TRBJ2-7; TRBD2 is the table's D call, not checked against the DNA. TRBV12-2 is noted as a pseudogene. CDR3 length equals 18 residues. CDR3 in amino acids: CASRLGGVSGRDSYEQYF. DNA for the CDR3: TGTGCAAGTCGCTTAGGAGGGGTAAGCGGGAGGGATTCCTACGAGCAGTACTTC.

The V gene is TRBV6-8, the J gene TRBJ2-7; 11 nucleotides line up with TRBD1. The trim removed 6 bases at V and 4 bases at J, leaving 5 bases unmatched. The CDR3 covers 14 residues. Per germline, CDR1 MNHGY and CDR2 SAAAGT. The CDR3 coding sequence is TGTGCCAGCAGCCGGACAGGGGGCATATACGAGCAGTACTTC. It translates to CASSRTGGIYEQYF.

The chain uses TRBV19 and TRBJ2-5; 8 nucleotides align to TRBD1. V shed 5 bases, J shed 5 bases, and the junction held 10 bases outside the gene matches. This CDR3 spans 15 amino acids. Germline loops: CDR1 LNHDA, CDR2 SQIVND (reference sequence). Here the CDR3 DNA reads TGTGCCAGTAGTGCATCAGGGGGCGCGGAGGAGACCCAGTACTTC. Translated, it gives CASSASGGAEETQYF.

The chain recombines TRBV29-1 with TRBJ1-2, with 7 bases identical to TRBD1. CDR3 length equals 13 residues. The V gene end was trimmed by 3 bases and the J gene end by 7 bases; junction bases not matched to a gene: 8. The germline V gene encodes CDR1 SQVTM and CDR2 ANQGSEA. CDR3 in DNA: TGCAGCGTTGACGTAACAGGGGACAGTGGCTACACCTTC. It specifies CSVDVTGDSGYTF. Looking up the rest from reference TRBV29-1 and TRBJ1-2 gives the full variable domain: SAVISQKPSRDICQRGTSLTIQCQVDSQVTMMFWYRQQPGQSLTLIATANQGSEATYESGFVIDKFPISRPNLTFSTLTVSNMSPEDSSIYLCSVDVTGDSGYTFGSGTRLTVV.

This chain connects TRBV7-9 to TRBJ1-1; no clear D. The CDR3 runs to 14 residues. Trimming cost V 0 bases and J 4 bases, with 9 bases left between them. Germline values: CDR1 SEHNR, CDR2 FQNEAQ (reference sequence). The CDR3 loop is CASSLAGVGTEAFF. The CDR3 DNA reads TGTGCCAGCAGCTTAGCCGGGGTGGGCACTGAAGCTTTCTTT.

This chain links TRBV11-2 with TRBJ1-5; tentative D call: TRBD1 (5 bases). The CDR3 covers 16 residues. In germline, CDR1 is SGHAT, CDR2 FQNNGV. The V end was cut by 1 base, the J end by 6 bases, with 16 bases between. The CDR3: CASSLVAGGRGQPQHF. DNA of the CDR3: TGTGCCAGCAGCTTAGTAGCGGGCGGGAGGGGTCAGCCCCAGCATTTT. Supplemented by reference TRBV11-2 and TRBJ1-5, the full variable domain reads EAGVAQSPRYKIIEKRQSVAFWCNPISGHATLYWYQQILGQGPKLLIQFQNNGVVDDSQLPKDRFSAERLKGVDSTLKIQPAKLEDSAVYLCASSLVAGGRGQPQHFGDGTRLSIL.

The chain links TRBV2 to TRBJ2-1; D gene uncertain. The CDR3 loop spans 14 amino acids. Germline CDR1 is SNHLY and CDR2 is FYNNEI. V was cut by 6 bases and J by 1 base, with 10 bases left in between. The CDR3 region is CASRRKSSYNEQFF. The CDR3 DNA reads as TGTGCCAGCAGGAGAAAGAGTTCCTACAATGAGCAGTTCTTC.

The chain joins TRBV9 to TRBJ2-3; TRBD2 aligns across 8 bases. The germline V gene encodes CDR1 SGDLS and CDR2 YYNGEE. Trimming cost V 0 bases and J 1 base; bases outside gene matches: 1. The CDR3 is 15 residues long. As DNA, the CDR3 is TGTGCCAGCAGCGTAGCGGGAGGGGGCACAGATACGCAGTATTTT. This codes for CASSVAGGGTDTQYF.

The chain combines TRBV29-1 with TRBJ2-5, with 7 bases fitting TRBD2. The ends lost 4 bases at V and 5 bases at J; junction bases unmatched: 7. The CDR3 covers 13 residues. Germline V gives CDR1 SQVTM, CDR2 ANQGSEA. DNA of the CDR3: TGCAGCGTTGGGCGGGAGCATGGGGAGACCCAGTACTTC. Translation: CSVGREHGETQYF.

The chain carries TRBV21-1 and TRBJ2-1; the table's TRBD1 call for D was not verified on the DNA. TRBV21-1 has pseudogene status. This CDR3 has 15 amino acids. CDR3 sequence reads: CASSKEGTLYNEQFF. The DNA of the CDR3 is TGTGCCAGCAGCAAAGAAGGGACACTCTACAATGAGCAGTTCTTC.

This clone was detected only once. This chain joins TRBV5-1 and TRBJ2-5; D is possibly TRBD2 (6 bases). The CDR3 is made up of 13 amino acids. Germline values: CDR1 SGHRS, CDR2 YFSETQ. Trimming cost V 0 bases and J 5 bases, with 8 bases left between them. The CDR3 here is CASSLVGSETQYF. In nucleotides, the CDR3 is TGCGCCAGCAGCTTGGTCGGGAGTGAGACCCAGTACTTC.

J is TRBJ1-1 and V is TRBV14; unclear D gene. The length of the CDR3 is 16 residues. V was shortened by 3 bases and J by 4 bases, with 18 bases between the two germline ends. Germline V CDR1 and CDR2: SGHDN, FVKESK. CDR3 in amino acids: CASSHPSPEGPTEAFF. CDR3 DNA sequence: TGTGCCAGCAGCCATCCCTCCCCCGAGGGCCCCACTGAAGCTTTCTTT.

The chain employs TRBV2 and TRBJ2-3; 7 bases agree with TRBD2. Trimming took 6 bases from V and 2 from J; bases not matched to a gene: 11. CDR1 and CDR2 from the germline V gene are SNHLY and FYNNEI. The CDR3 has 16 residues. In DNA, the CDR3 is TGTGCCAGCAGCGCCCCTGGGGGACTATTCACAGATACGCAGTATTTT. Translation: CASSAPGGLFTDTQYF.

V gene TRBV14 combines with J gene TRBJ1-1; D is possibly TRBD1 (6 bases). The germline V and J ends were trimmed by 4 bases and 5 bases, with 20 bases remaining between them. This CDR3 comprises 16 residues. Germline V gives CDR1 SGHDN, CDR2 FVKESK. Written as DNA, the CDR3 is TGTGCCAGCAGCCGGACAGTTTTCAAATTGGGGACTGAAGCTTTCTTT. Protein sequence: CASSRTVFKLGTEAFF.

V is TRBV15 and J is TRBJ2-7; TRBD2 matches at 7 bases. Germline values: CDR1 LNHNV, CDR2 YYDKDF (reference sequence). This CDR3 is 14 amino acids long. Unmatched junction bases numbered 8, after V lost 3 bases and J lost 6 bases. CDR3 amino acids: CATSSRLAGLEQYF. The CDR3 DNA reads TGTGCCACCAGCAGTCGACTAGCTGGGCTCGAGCAGTACTTC. Supplemented by reference TRBV15 and TRBJ2-7, the full variable domain reads DAMVIQNPRYQVTQFGKPVTLSCSQTLNHNVMYWYQQKSSQAPKLLFHYYDKDFNNEADTPDNFQSRRPNTSFCFLDIRSPGLGDTAMYLCATSSRLAGLEQYFGPGTRLTVT.

The chain joins TRBV11-3 to TRBJ2-1; D is uncertain. Germline lookup yields CDR1 SGHNT and CDR2 YENEEA. This CDR3 is built from 15 residues. Deletions cut 1 base from V and 6 bases from J, with 13 bases between. The CDR3 sequence: CASSLVATSVNEQFF. The CDR3 DNA follows: TGTGCCAGCAGCTTAGTTGCAACTTCGGTCAATGAGCAGTTCTTC.

The chain joins TRBV12-5 to TRBJ2-7; tentatively, D is TRBD2 (6 bases). The CDR3 has 16 residues. Germline CDR1 and CDR2: LGHNT and FRNRAP. Trimming shortened V by 1 base and J by 0 bases, and 13 bases separated the two germline ends. CDR3 region: CASGLDTGTDSYEQYF. For the CDR3, the DNA is TGTGCTAGTGGTTTGGACACCGGGACTGACTCCTACGAGCAGTACTTC.